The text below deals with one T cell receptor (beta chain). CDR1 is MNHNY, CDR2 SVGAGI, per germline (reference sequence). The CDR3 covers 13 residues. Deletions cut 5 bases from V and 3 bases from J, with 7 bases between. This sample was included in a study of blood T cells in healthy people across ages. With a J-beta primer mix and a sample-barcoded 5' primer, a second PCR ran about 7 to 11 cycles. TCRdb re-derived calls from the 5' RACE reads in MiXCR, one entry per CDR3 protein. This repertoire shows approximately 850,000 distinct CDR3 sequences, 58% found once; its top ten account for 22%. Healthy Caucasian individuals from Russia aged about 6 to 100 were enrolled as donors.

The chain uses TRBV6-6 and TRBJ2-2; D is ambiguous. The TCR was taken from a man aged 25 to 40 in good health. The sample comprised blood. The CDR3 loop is CASSPRDTGELFF. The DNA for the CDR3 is TGTGCCAGCAGTCCCCGGGACACCGGGGAGCTGTTTTTT.